Following are 10 T cell receptor beta chains from one sample sequenced in a study of T cells in localized non-small cell lung cancer. Data came from immunoSEQ multiplex PCR; TCRdb stores just in-frame clones and leaves some out. The repertoire holds fewer than 20,000 clones, about 90% seen once, with 2.5% to 3% in the top ten. Here the sequenced sample was peripheral blood, taken before any cancer treatment. All receptors come from a woman between 35 and 75 years old with stage I lung adenocarcinoma.

The chain employs TRBV30 and TRBJ1-4, with D uncertain. This CDR3 has 15 amino acids. V lost 1 base and J lost 0, with 9 bases in between. Germline loops: CDR1 GTSNPN, CDR2 SVGIG (reference sequence). Here the CDR3 DNA reads TGTGCCTGGAGTGCCGTGGAGGCAACTAATGAAAAACTGTTTTTT. Translated: CAWSAVEATNEKLFF.

There are a few counts of this clone. The rearrangement joins TRBV27 to TRBJ1-1; D is uncertain. V was pared by 3 bases and J by 1 base, with 15 bases between. CDR1 is MNHEY, CDR2 SMNVEV, per germline (reference sequence). The CDR3 covers 16 residues. The CDR3 DNA follows: TGTGCCAGCAGTTTCACCCAGGAGGCGCCGAACACTGAAGCTTTCTTT. Protein sequence: CASSFTQEAPNTEAFF.

The chain recombines TRBV6-1 with TRBJ2-2; D call uncertain. V was cut by 6 bases and J by 4 bases, with 15 bases left in between. This CDR3 region has 15 residues. Germline lookup yields CDR1 MNHNS and CDR2 SASEGT. This CDR3 is CASRGQFGGTGELFF. The CDR3 DNA is TGTGCCAGCAGGGGCCAGTTCGGTGGCACCGGGGAGCTGTTTTTT.

Worth noting for this clone: A read error may produce the germline difference seen at one junction end. The chain uses TRBV7-7 and TRBJ1-3; no definite D call. This CDR3 contains 16 residues. Germline V gene lookup returns CDR1 SSHAT and CDR2 FNYEAQ (reference sequence). For the CDR3, the DNA is TGTGCTAGCAGCTTAGAGCGGGCATTCTCTGGAAACACCATATATTTT. Translation: CASSLERAFSGNTIYF.

This clone was seen only a few times. V gene TRBV27 combines with J gene TRBJ2-7; a possible D gene is TRBD1 (8 bases). The CDR3 loop spans 14 amino acids. Germline values: CDR1 MNHEY, CDR2 SMNVEV (reference sequence). V lost 5 bases and J 7 bases, leaving 18 bases between the germline ends. CDR3 sequence reads: CASSNLQGGREQYF. DNA of the CDR3: TGTGCCAGCAGTAACCTACAGGGGGGGCGAGAGCAGTACTTC.

The rearrangement links TRBV6-5 to TRBJ2-5; 8 bases fit TRBD1. The CDR3 is 16 amino acids. Germline V gene sequence: CDR1 MNHEY, CDR2 SVGAGI. Germline trimming cut 0 bases from V and 0 bases from J; bases unmatched to any gene: 3. The CDR3, as DNA: TGTGCCAGCAGTTACTCGACAGGGGCTCACCAAGAGACCCAGTACTTC. This codes for CASSYSTGAHQETQYF.

The chain recombines TRBV9 with TRBJ2-3; 10 nucleotides agree with TRBD2. The CDR3 runs to 15 residues. Germline trimming cut 4 bases from V and 5 bases from J; bases unmatched to any gene: 7. Per the germline V gene, CDR1 is SGDLS and CDR2 is YYNGEE. In nucleotides, the CDR3 is TGTGCCAGCAGCCTCCAGCGGGGGGGAGGAGATACGCAGTATTTT. Amino acid sequence: CASSLQRGGGDTQYF.

The rearrangement uses TRBV27 and TRBJ2-1, with TRBD1 as a possible D gene (5 bases). In germline, CDR1 is MNHEY, CDR2 SMNVEV (reference sequence). CDR3 length equals 15 residues. V lost 6 bases, J lost 4 bases, and 16 bases lay in between. The CDR3 nucleotides read TGTGCCAGCAGCCGTATCCCCCCAGGGTACAATGAGCAGTTCTTC. It specifies CASSRIPPGYNEQFF.

This chain uses TRBV2 with TRBJ2-2, with D hard to call. The CDR3 sequence is 12 residues long. V lost 1 base, J lost 5 bases, and 2 bases lay in between. Germline lookup yields CDR1 SNHLY and CDR2 FYNNEI. The CDR3 DNA is TGTGCCAGCAGTGAAGGAACCGGGGAGCTGTTTTTT. Protein sequence: CASSEGTGELFF.

This chain connects TRBV9 to TRBJ2-1; 11 bases map to TRBD1. The junction had 6 bases not matched to a gene; V was cut back by 3 bases and J by 10 bases. CDR1 SGDLS and CDR2 YYNGEE come from the germline V gene. The CDR3 spans 14 residues. CDR3 sequence reads: CASSGGQGANEQFF. CDR3 bases: TGTGCCAGCAGCGGAGGACAGGGGGCGAACGAGCAGTTCTTC.